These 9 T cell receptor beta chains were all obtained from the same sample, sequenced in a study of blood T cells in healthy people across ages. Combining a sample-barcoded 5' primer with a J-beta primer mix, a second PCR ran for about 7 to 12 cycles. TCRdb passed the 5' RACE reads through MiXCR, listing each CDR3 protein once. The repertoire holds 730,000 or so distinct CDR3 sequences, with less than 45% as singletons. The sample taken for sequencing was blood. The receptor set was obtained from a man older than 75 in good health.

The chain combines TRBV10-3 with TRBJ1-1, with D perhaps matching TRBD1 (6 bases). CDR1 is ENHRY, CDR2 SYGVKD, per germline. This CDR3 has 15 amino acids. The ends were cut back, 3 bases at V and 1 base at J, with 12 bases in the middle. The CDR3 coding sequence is TGTGCCATCAGTGACCCGGGACACGAGAACACTGAAGCTTTCTTT. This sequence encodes CAISDPGHENTEAFF.

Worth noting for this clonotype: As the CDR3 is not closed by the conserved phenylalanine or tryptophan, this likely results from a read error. Written as DNA, the CDR3 is TGTGCCAGCAGCTATAGCGGGAACTCCTACGAGCAGTACTAC. Protein sequence: CASSYSGNSYEQYY. This chain joins TRBV7-9 and TRBJ2-5; 8 bases are shared with TRBD2. Judging by the DNA end, TRBJ2-7 fits better; the J call may be wrong. The CDR3 contains 14 residues. CDR1 is SEHNR and CDR2 is FQNEAQ in the germline V gene (reference sequence).

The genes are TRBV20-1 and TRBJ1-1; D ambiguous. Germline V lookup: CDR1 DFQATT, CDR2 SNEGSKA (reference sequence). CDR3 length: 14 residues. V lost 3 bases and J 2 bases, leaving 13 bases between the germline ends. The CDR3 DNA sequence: TGCAGTGCTAGGACCCCGACCCTTAACACTGAAGCTTTCTTT. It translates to CSARTPTLNTEAFF.

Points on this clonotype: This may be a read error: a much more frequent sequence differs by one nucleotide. CDR3: CAGSQAKDQPNTEAFF. CDR3 nucleotides: TGCGCCGGCAGCCAAGCTAAGGATCAGCCGAACACTGAAGCTTTCTTT. The chain combines TRBV4-1 with TRBJ1-1, with unresolved D. From germline, CDR1 is MGHRA and CDR2 YSYEKL. The CDR3 contains 16 residues.

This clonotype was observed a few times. CDR3 in DNA: TGTGCCACCAGCAGAGAAGCCCCCGGTAGCAATCAGCCCCAGCATTTT. This sequence encodes CATSREAPGSNQPQHF. The V and J genes are TRBV15 and TRBJ1-5; no reliable D call. This CDR3 has 16 residues. V was cut by 0 bases and J by 0 bases, with 9 bases left in between. The germline CDR1 and CDR2 sequences are LNHNV and YYDKDF (reference sequence). Filled out from reference TRBV15 and TRBJ1-5, the complete variable domain reads DAMVIQNPRYQVTQFGKPVTLSCSQTLNHNVMYWYQQKSSQAPKLLFHYYDKDFNNEADTPDNFQSRRPNTSFCFLDIRSPGLGDTAMYLCATSREAPGSNQPQHFGDGTRLSIL.

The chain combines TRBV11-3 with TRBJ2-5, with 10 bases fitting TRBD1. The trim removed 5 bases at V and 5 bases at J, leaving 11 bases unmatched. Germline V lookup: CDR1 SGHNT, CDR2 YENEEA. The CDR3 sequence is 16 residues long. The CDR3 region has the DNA TGTGCCAGCAGCACCCGGACAGGGGGAGGTCTGGAGACCCAGTACTTC. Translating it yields CASSTRTGGGLETQYF.

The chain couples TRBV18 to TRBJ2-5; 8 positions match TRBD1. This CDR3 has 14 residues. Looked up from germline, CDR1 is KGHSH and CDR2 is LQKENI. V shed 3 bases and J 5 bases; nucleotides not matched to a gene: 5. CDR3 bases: TGTGCCAGCTCACCCAGACAGGGGTCGGAGACCCAGTACTTC. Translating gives CASSPRQGSETQYF.

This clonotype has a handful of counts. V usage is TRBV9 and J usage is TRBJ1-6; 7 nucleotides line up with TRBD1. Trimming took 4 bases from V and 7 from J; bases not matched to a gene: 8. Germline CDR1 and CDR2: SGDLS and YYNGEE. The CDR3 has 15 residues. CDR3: CASSKKDRLNSPLHF. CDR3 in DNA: TGTGCCAGCAGCAAAAAGGACAGGCTCAATTCACCCCTCCACTTT.

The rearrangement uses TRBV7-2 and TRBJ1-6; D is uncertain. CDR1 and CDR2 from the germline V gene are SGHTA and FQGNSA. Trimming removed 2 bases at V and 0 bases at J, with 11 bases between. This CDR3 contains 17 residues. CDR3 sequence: CASSLNLQSSYNSPLHF. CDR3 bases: TGTGCCAGCAGCTTAAATTTACAGAGCTCCTATAATTCACCCCTCCACTTT.